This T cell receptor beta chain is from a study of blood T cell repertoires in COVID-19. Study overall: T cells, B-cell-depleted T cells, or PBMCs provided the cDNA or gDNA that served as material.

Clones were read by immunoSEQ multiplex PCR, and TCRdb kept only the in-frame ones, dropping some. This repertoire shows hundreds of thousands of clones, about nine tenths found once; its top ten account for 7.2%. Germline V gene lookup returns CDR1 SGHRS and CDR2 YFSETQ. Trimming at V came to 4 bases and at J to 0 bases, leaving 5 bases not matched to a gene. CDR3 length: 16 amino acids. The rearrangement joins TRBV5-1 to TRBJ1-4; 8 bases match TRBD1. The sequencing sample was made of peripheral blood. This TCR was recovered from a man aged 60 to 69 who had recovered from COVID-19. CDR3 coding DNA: TGCGCCAGCAGCCGGTGGGGACAGGCAACTAATGAAAAACTGTTTTTT. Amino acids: CASSRWGQATNEKLFF.